This TCR beta chain was captured in a study of T cells after yellow fever vaccination. For the study at large: The authors prepared low-cell-number fractions using SMART-Seq v4 Ultra Low Input.

General study points: A small share of clonotypes appeared in both CD4 and CD8 compartments. Among primary-vaccination clones, most reappeared after the booster, at 95% to 96% for CD4 and under 90% for CD8.

CDR3 length equals 14 residues. CDR1 is SGHDT and CDR2 is YYEEEE in the germline V gene. Trimming stripped 4 bases from V and 6 bases from J, with 11 bases between. This clonotype has only a few counts. No antigen is known for it. Template switching with 5'RACE generated the TCR cDNA and added a universal primer site and UMIs. In TCRdb, the 5' RACE reads were re-called with MiXCR into one record per CDR3 protein. The profile shows about 310,000 distinct CDR3 sequences, around 4% of them singletons. The origin of this receptor is a man aged 18 to 29 who received the YFV17D yellow fever vaccine. Here the sequenced sample was PBMCs, taken on the day of the yellow fever booster vaccination. The V and J genes are TRBV5-6 and TRBJ1-6, with a tentative D call TRBD1 (6 bases). The CDR3 bases are TGTGCCAGCAGCGGGGACACCTTTAATTCACCCCTCCACTTT. Protein: CASSGDTFNSPLHF.